This TCR beta chain was captured in a study of cytomegalovirus exposure and HLA in healthy donors (dated by TCRdb to about 2017). As for the study more broadly: According to a later analysis, the roughly 120 validation repertoires were produced on the same platform as the 680 or so repertoires of the first cohort. Along with the approximately 700-subject first cohort, a separate validation cohort of around 120 different subjects was used. The study was designed to test whether signatures of past pathogen exposure could be identified by cataloging public T cell receptors. To predict cytomegalovirus infection status, the study brought together high-throughput TCR immunosequencing, statistical association of individual TCRs with disease status, and machine learning. Results the study describes overall, beyond this receptor: In a later analysis, TCRs clustered in the first cohort were found to also tend to co-occur in the 130 or so validation repertoires, with approximately 93% of cluster scores above 0. Most TCR sequences were observed very rarely across donors, whereas some public TCRs were present in many individuals. A total of 164 TCR beta chains were listed by the study as associated with cytomegalovirus. It was suggested by the authors that the approach could potentially be generalized to other disease states and immunological phenotypes. A few of the identified cytomegalovirus-associated TCR beta chains were confirmed in vitro to be specific for cytomegalovirus antigens. The validation cohort had no HLA typing available for a later analysis, so co-occurrence within that cohort was assessed over all 120 or so repertoires. Cytomegalovirus status was reported to be diagnosed by the classifier with high specificity and sensitivity in both the original and validation cohorts.

Library prep was done by the immunoSEQ multiplex PCR assay. In the authors' own workflow: A statistical classification framework was built to diagnose cytomegalovirus status from the catalog of TCR beta chain sequences. TCRdb obtained this table from immuneACCESS and retained in-frame rearrangements with V and J assigned. These tables miss some clones; where compared with another copy, unresolved V genes account for less than half of the shortfall, and the remainder is unexplained. Clone size and the V and J calls come from that table; the DNA yielded D and trimming. The sample contains 65,000 to 85,000 clones, 85% to 95% of them found a single time. About 0.7% of the sample rests with the top ten. From the germline V gene, CDR1 is SGHTS and CDR2 is YDEGEE. The CDR3, cysteine through phenylalanine, is 15 amino acids long. Only the CDR3 region is kept as DNA, spanning 45 bases read in frame from base 1. The germline ends are 13 bases apart after V is trimmed by 4 bases and J by 2 bases.

The donors belonged to the validation cohort of roughly 120 subjects, which was separate from the roughly 680-subject first cohort. Concerning this clone: This receptor's antigen is unknown. Base qualities were left out, and no much larger clone turns up one base away.

The sequence was collected from a young woman in good health and CMV-seronegative. What was sequenced was PBMCs. The rearrangement combines TRBV5-8 with TRBJ1-5; the best D guess is TRBD1, with 6 bases matching. The nucleotide sequence reads as follows: TGTGCCAGCAGCCGGCAGGGGAGCGGCAATCAGCCCCAGCATTTT. Translated, this is CASSRQGSGNQPQHF.